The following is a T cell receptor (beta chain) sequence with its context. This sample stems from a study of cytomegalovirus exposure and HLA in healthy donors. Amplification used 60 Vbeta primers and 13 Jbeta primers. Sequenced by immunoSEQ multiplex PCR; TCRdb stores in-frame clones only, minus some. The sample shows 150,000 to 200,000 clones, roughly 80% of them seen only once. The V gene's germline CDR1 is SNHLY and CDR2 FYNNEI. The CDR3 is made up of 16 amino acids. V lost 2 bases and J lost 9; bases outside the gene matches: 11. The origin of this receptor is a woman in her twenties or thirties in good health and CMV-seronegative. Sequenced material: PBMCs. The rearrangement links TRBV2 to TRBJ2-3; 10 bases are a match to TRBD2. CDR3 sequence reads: CASSELAGEGEETQYF. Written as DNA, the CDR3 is TGTGCCAGCAGTGAACTAGCGGGGGAGGGTGAGGAGACGCAGTATTTT.